The 9 T cell receptor beta chains given below trace back to one sample, sequenced in a study of shared clonotypes between healthy human individuals. Produced via immunoSEQ multiplex PCR; TCRdb's table is partial and in-frame only. The repertoire holds about 1 million clones, with about three quarters as singletons. Sequenced: memory CD4+ T cells sorted from blood. As for subset: CD45RA-negative fraction. The receptor set was obtained from a man aged 18 to 29 in good health.

The chain combines TRBV4-1 with TRBJ2-3, with a possible D match to TRBD2 (6 bases). The germline V gene has CDR1 MGHRA and CDR2 YSYEKL. V lost 2 bases to trimming and J lost 4 bases, with 19 bases between them. This CDR3 spans 17 amino acids. Here the CDR3 DNA reads TGCGCCAGCAGCCAATATGGGACTCCAGCCCCGGCAGATACGCAGTATTTT. As protein: CASSQYGTPAPADTQYF.

This sequence joins TRBV4-1 and TRBJ1-3; tentative D call: TRBD1 (5 bases). The CDR3 extends over 20 amino acids. The germline V gene has CDR1 MGHRA and CDR2 YSYEKL. Trimming stripped 3 bases from V and 3 bases from J, with 27 bases between. CDR3 bases: TGCGCCAGCAGCCAGAGGTCGCCCAGGGAAAGGTTGATGGGTGGAAACACCATATATTTT. Protein sequence: CASSQRSPRERLMGGNTIYF.

This clone has just a few counts. The chain has TRBV11-2 and TRBJ2-2, with D hard to call. This CDR3 has 15 residues. Germline values: CDR1 SGHAT, CDR2 FQNNGV. Trimming shortened V by 2 bases and J by 8 bases, and 15 bases separated the two germline ends. CDR3: CASSLSSVPTGELFF. CDR3 DNA sequence: TGTGCCAGCAGCTTATCGAGCGTACCTACTGGGGAGCTGTTTTTT. The full variable domain, its missing parts supplied by reference TRBV11-2 and TRBJ2-2, is EAGVAQSPRYKIIEKRQSVAFWCNPISGHATLYWYQQILGQGPKLLIQFQNNGVVDDSQLPKDRFSAERLKGVDSTLKIQPAKLEDSAVYLCASSLSSVPTGELFFGEGSRLTVL.

J is TRBJ2-7 and V is TRBV6-5; D is possibly TRBD2 (7 bases). V dropped 2 bases and J dropped 12 bases, with 20 bases sitting between them. Germline loops: CDR1 MNHEY, CDR2 SVGAGI. This CDR3 is 14 amino acids long. CDR3 residues: CASSYGGGGTLPYF. The CDR3 DNA follows: TGTGCCAGCAGTTACGGCGGGGGCGGGACCCTCCCGTACTTC.

CDR3 coding DNA: TGTGCCAGCAGATGGGTCGCGGGAGGGACCTACGAGCAGTACTTC. Amino acids: CASRWVAGGTYEQYF. This chain connects TRBV27 to TRBJ2-7; 9 bases are shared with TRBD2. J gave up 2 bases and V 6 bases, and 8 bases lay outside the gene matches. Per the germline V gene, CDR1 is MNHEY and CDR2 is SMNVEV (reference sequence). The CDR3 has 15 amino acids.

This clone was seen a few times. V is TRBV11-2 and J is TRBJ2-3, with D maybe TRBD1 (5 bases). Germline CDR1 SGHAT, CDR2 FQNNGV. V lost 5 bases and J 0 bases, leaving 15 bases between the germline ends. The CDR3 is made up of 16 amino acids. Written as DNA, the CDR3 is TGTGCCAGCAGCCTTTGGGGCGGTACTAGCACAGATACGCAGTATTTT. Translated, it gives CASSLWGGTSTDTQYF. Drawing the rest from reference TRBV11-2 and TRBJ2-3, the complete variable domain is EAGVAQSPRYKIIEKRQSVAFWCNPISGHATLYWYQQILGQGPKLLIQFQNNGVVDDSQLPKDRFSAERLKGVDSTLKIQPAKLEDSAVYLCASSLWGGTSTDTQYFGPGTRLTVL.

This sequence joins TRBV9 and TRBJ1-6, with a tentative D call TRBD1 (5 bases). The V gene's germline CDR1 is SGDLS and CDR2 YYNGEE. The CDR3 is made up of 14 amino acids. V was trimmed by 5 bases and J by 5 bases, leaving 11 bases between them. The CDR3 region is CASSVDRDNSPLHF. CDR3 DNA sequence: TGTGCCAGCAGTGTCGACAGAGATAATTCACCCCTCCACTTT. Drawing the rest from reference TRBV9 and TRBJ1-6, the complete variable domain is DSGVTQTPKHLITATGQRVTLRCSPRSGDLSVYWYQQSLDQGLQFLIQYYNGEERAKGNILERFSAQQFPDLHSELNLSSLELGDSALYFCASSVDRDNSPLHFGNGTRLTVT.

The rearrangement links TRBV15 to TRBJ2-1, with TRBD1 as a possible D gene (7 bases). The CDR3 spans 16 residues. Germline lookup yields CDR1 LNHNV and CDR2 YYDKDF (reference sequence). With 0 bases removed from V and 1 base from J, the gap between germline ends came to 10 bases. CDR3 sequence (DNA): TGTGCCACCAGCAGAGATCCAGGGGGGTCCTACAATGAGCAGTTCTTC. The encoded protein is CATSRDPGGSYNEQFF.

This chain links TRBV25-1 with TRBJ2-5; a possible D gene is TRBD2 (6 bases). This CDR3 comprises 15 residues. V shed 4 bases and J shed 5 bases, with 17 bases lying between them. Germline CDR1 reads MGHDK; CDR2 reads SYGVNS. The CDR3, as DNA: TGTGCCAGCAGTGTTTCGACGGGCCGGGGGGAGACCCAGTACTTC. This translates into CASSVSTGRGETQYF.